These 20 T cell receptor beta chains were all obtained from the same sample, sequenced in a study of cytomegalovirus exposure and HLA in healthy donors. 13 Jbeta primers and 60 Vbeta primers were used for the PCR. Sequencing used immunoSEQ multiplex PCR; TCRdb keeps in-frame clones, though not all of them. The profile covers about 130,000 clones, with roughly 70% appearing a single time and around 7% taken by the ten largest. The specimen sequenced was PBMCs. The source is a man aged 40-55 years in good health and CMV-seropositive.

The chain links TRBV10-1 to TRBJ2-7, with 8 positions matching TRBD2. CDR3 length equals 13 residues. The ends lost 5 bases at V and 3 bases at J; junction bases unmatched: 3. Germline V gene data show CDR1 as WNHNN and CDR2 as SYGVQD (reference sequence). The CDR3 DNA reads as TGCGCCAGCAGTACTGGGACTAGCTACGAGCAGTACTTC. It is translated as CASSTGTSYEQYF.

As concerns this clone: This CDR3 is also generated by other DNA sequences in the sample. The genes are TRBV28 and TRBJ1-5; 8 bases align to TRBD1. The CDR3 consists of 17 residues. V shed 0 bases and J 0 bases; nucleotides not matched to a gene: 4. Germline V gene sequence: CDR1 MDHEN, CDR2 SYDVKM. The CDR3 loop is CASSLWAGTGSNQPQHF. CDR3 nucleotides: TGTGCCAGCAGTTTATGGGCCGGGACAGGTAGCAATCAGCCCCAGCATTTT.

The genes are TRBV2 and TRBJ1-5, with D possibly TRBD1 on 6 matching bases. V was shortened by 5 bases and J by 7 bases, with 15 bases between the two germline ends. Germline V gene sequence: CDR1 SNHLY, CDR2 FYNNEI. This CDR3 is 14 amino acids long. CDR3 region: CASSFQQGLQPQHF. The DNA of the CDR3 is TGTGCCAGCAGTTTTCAACAGGGTTTGCAGCCCCAGCATTTT. Looking up the rest from reference TRBV2 and TRBJ1-5 gives the full variable domain: EPEVTQTPSHQVTQMGQEVILRCVPISNHLYFYWYRQILGQKVEFLVSFYNNEISEKSEIFDDQFSVERPDGSNFTLKIRSTKLEDSAMYFCASSFQQGLQPQHFGDGTRLSIL.

This chain uses TRBV5-1 with TRBJ2-1; TRBD1 agrees at 7 bases. The CDR3 spans 15 residues. V lost 2 bases, J lost 4 bases, and 6 bases stayed unmatched. CDR1 and CDR2 from the germline V gene are SGHRS and YFSETQ. As DNA, the CDR3 is TGCGCCAGCAGCTTACAGGGGTCCCCGTACAATGAGCAGTTCTTC. This translates into CASSLQGSPYNEQFF.

The chain employs TRBV27 and TRBJ1-5, with D possibly being TRBD1 (6 bases). This CDR3 has 13 amino acids. The V and J ends lost 1 base and 12 bases respectively, with 13 bases between them. Germline CDR1 and CDR2: MNHEY and SMNVEV (reference sequence). The CDR3 DNA is TGTGCCAGCAGTTTATGGGGGGGCAAGCACCAGCATTTT. The encoded protein is CASSLWGGKHQHF.

The chain is built from TRBV4-1 and TRBJ2-7; the match to TRBD2 covers 10 bases. V lost 4 bases to trimming and J lost 5 bases; unmatched junction nucleotides: 8. CDR3 length: 15 residues. Germline CDR1 MGHRA, CDR2 YSYEKL. The CDR3 sequence is CASSRTSGDWNEQYF. The CDR3 DNA sequence: TGCGCCAGCAGCCGTACTAGCGGGGATTGGAACGAGCAGTACTTC.

This clone has more than one count but fewer than ten. The chain couples TRBV7-2 to TRBJ2-1, with D maybe TRBD1 (6 bases). The ends were cut back, 1 base at V and 2 bases at J, with 9 bases in the middle. There are 15 residues in the CDR3. Germline V gene data show CDR1 as SGHTA and CDR2 as FQGNSA. The CDR3 sequence is CASSLGPGAYNEQFF. For the CDR3, the DNA is TGTGCCAGCAGCTTAGGTCCAGGGGCCTACAATGAGCAGTTCTTC. The full variable domain, with the rest looked up from reference TRBV7-2 and TRBJ2-1, is GAGVSQSPSNKVTEKGKDVELRCDPISGHTALYWYRQSLGQGLEFLIYFQGNSAPDKSGLPSDRFSAERTGGSVSTLTIQRTQQEDSAVYLCASSLGPGAYNEQFFGPGTRLTVL.

The genes are TRBV5-1 and TRBJ2-3, with D perhaps matching TRBD1 (6 bases). The CDR3 runs to 15 residues. In germline, CDR1 is SGHRS, CDR2 YFSETQ. Trimming removed 7 bases from V and 1 base from J, with 16 bases in between. The CDR3 here is CASRKFNRGTDTQYF. In DNA, the CDR3 is TGCGCCAGCCGCAAATTCAACAGGGGCACAGATACGCAGTATTTT.

The chain uses TRBV5-1 and TRBJ1-1; 7 bases are a match to TRBD1. The CDR3 consists of 15 residues. CDR1 and CDR2 from the germline V gene are SGHRS and YFSETQ. V shed 3 bases and J 7 bases; nucleotides not matched to a gene: 12. CDR3 sequence: CASSWGGGGINEAFF. In DNA form, the CDR3 reads TGCGCCAGCAGCTGGGGTGGAGGGGGCATTAATGAAGCTTTCTTT.

The V call is TRBV28, the J call TRBJ1-5; 8 bases agree with TRBD1. The V gene's germline CDR1 is MDHEN and CDR2 SYDVKM. The V and J ends lost 2 bases and 5 bases, in that order; junction bases with no gene match: 11. The CDR3 length is 17 residues. CDR3 in amino acids: CASSLREGTGWDQPQHF. DNA of the CDR3: TGTGCCAGCAGTTTACGCGAAGGGACAGGCTGGGATCAGCCCCAGCATTTT.

The genes are TRBV9 and TRBJ1-1; D call uncertain. Germline values: CDR1 SGDLS, CDR2 YYNGEE. The CDR3 consists of 15 residues. V was clipped by 4 bases and J by 5 bases, with 18 bases between them. CDR3 loop: CASSRRAEVDTEAFF. DNA of the CDR3: TGTGCCAGCAGCAGGCGGGCGGAGGTGGATACTGAAGCTTTCTTT.

The chain has TRBV6-1 and TRBJ1-4; the D gene is possibly TRBD1 (5 bases). Germline-derived CDR1 and CDR2 are MNHNS and SASEGT. This CDR3 contains 13 residues. The CDR3 nucleotides are TGTGGGGCCGGGGGAAGGGGAGATGAAAAACTGTTTTTT. Protein: CGAGGRGDEKLFF.

Remarks on this clone: Germline and junction disagree at one end, which may indicate a read error. The V call is TRBV27, the J call TRBJ2-5; TRBD2 agrees at 10 bases. The DNA end is more similar to TRBJ2-7, so the J call may be wrong. This CDR3 is 18 amino acids long. Germline V gene sequence: CDR1 MNHEY, CDR2 SMNVEV (reference sequence). CDR3 sequence (DNA): TGTACCAGCAGGCCCTTCCCGCCTCCGTCTAGCGGGAGCTACGAGCAGTACTTC. It encodes CTSRPFPPPSSGSYEQYF.

The chain combines TRBV10-2 with TRBJ1-1, with 10 bases lining up with TRBD1. The germline gives CDR1 WSHSY, CDR2 SAAADI. This CDR3 has 18 residues. The J segment lost 3 bases and the V segment lost 0 bases, leaving 10 bases of the junction unmatched. The CDR3 loop is CASSESRDRGRGDTEAFF. DNA for the CDR3: TGCGCCAGCAGTGAGTCGAGAGACAGGGGGCGAGGGGACACTGAAGCTTTCTTT.

The V and J genes are TRBV27 and TRBJ2-3; D ambiguous. Germline V gives CDR1 MNHEY, CDR2 SMNVEV (reference sequence). The CDR3 is 15 residues long. Trimming cost V 2 bases and J 2 bases, with 11 bases left between them. The CDR3 spells CASSLEAGYTDTQYF. The CDR3 nucleotides read TGTGCCAGCAGTTTAGAGGCCGGATACACAGATACGCAGTATTTT.

The rearrangement links TRBV28 to TRBJ1-5, with 8 nucleotides matching TRBD1. After removal of 3 bases from V and 7 bases from J, the junction contained 8 bases not matched to a gene. CDR3 length equals 15 residues. Germline V gene lookup returns CDR1 MDHEN and CDR2 SYDVKM. CDR3 protein: CASSFEQGARQPQHF. The CDR3 nucleotides read TGTGCCAGCAGTTTTGAGCAGGGGGCGAGGCAGCCCCAGCATTTT.

The chain has TRBV19 and TRBJ1-4; 8 bases align to TRBD1. The CDR3 extends over 14 amino acids. The germline gives CDR1 LNHDA, CDR2 SQIVND (reference sequence). V shed 8 bases and J 8 bases; nucleotides not matched to a gene: 10. CDR3 nucleotides: TGTGCCAGTCGACCCGGACAGGGCCGAGAAAAACTGTTTTTT. Its protein product is CASRPGQGREKLFF. Filled out from reference TRBV19 and TRBJ1-4, the complete variable domain reads DGGITQSPKYLFRKEGQNVTLSCEQNLNHDAMYWYRQDPGQGLRLIYYSQIVNDFQKGDIAEGYSVSREKKESFPLTVTSAQKNPTAFYLCASRPGQGREKLFFGSGTQLSVL.

The V call is TRBV2, the J call TRBJ1-5; TRBD1 is a possible D gene (5 bases). The CDR3 spans 14 residues. Germline V gene sequence: CDR1 SNHLY, CDR2 FYNNEI. Trimming shortened V by 6 bases and J by 7 bases, and 16 bases separated the two germline ends. The CDR3 is CASRLSRVSQPQHF. CDR3 nucleotides: TGTGCCAGCAGACTGTCCAGGGTGTCGCAGCCCCAGCATTTT.

This chain connects TRBV13 to TRBJ2-1; 7 positions agree with TRBD1. V shed 6 bases and J 1 base; nucleotides not matched to a gene: 9. Germline values: CDR1 PRHDT, CDR2 FYEKMQ (reference sequence). This CDR3 comprises 16 residues. In nucleotides, the CDR3 is TGTGCCAGCAGTCCCTCGACAGGGCTTTCCTACAATGAGCAGTTCTTC. Translation gives CASSPSTGLSYNEQFF.

This chain uses TRBV7-2 with TRBJ2-7; D is uncertain. Trimming stripped 1 base from V and 0 bases from J, with 13 bases between. The length of the CDR3 is 16 residues. From germline, CDR1 is SGHTA and CDR2 FQGNSA. In DNA form, the CDR3 reads TGTGCCAGCAGCTTAGTGGTCGGAGCCCCCTCCTACGAGCAGTACTTC. Amino acids: CASSLVVGAPSYEQYF.